This TCR beta chain was recovered during a study of cytotoxic CD8 clonotypes in ibrutinib-treated CLL (dated by TCRdb to the early 2020s). For context, the study as a whole: In this cohort, 15 patients were treatment-naive and more than 9 were relapsed/refractory, while 17 to 18 had unmutated IGHV. Cryopreserved peripheral blood mononuclear cells were obtained prior to treatment, at the time of response, and at either disease progression or sustained remission. On average, each sample yielded some 250,000 productive templates and 85,000 to 95,000 productive rearrangements. Longitudinal samples were obtainable from about 30% of the roughly 90 participants in the trial. Responses were partial in roughly 24 patients and complete in 2; after median approximately 67 months follow-up, some 14 stayed in remission and roughly twelve progressed. All remission and progressive disease samples were collected while patients were still receiving ibrutinib. Response samples were taken after a median of 12 months on treatment, ranging from about 6 to 36 months. General study outcomes and caveats: Public clonotypes were rare and either shrank or stayed stable during treatment, and the rise in clonality at ibrutinib response reflected expansion of private clonotypes. Sampling times were not matched between patients in sustained remission and patients whose disease was progressing, and lymph node repertoires were not examined. Clonality rose at ibrutinib response, remained stable during sustained remission, and dropped back toward baseline at progression. Baseline clonality exceeded that of age-matched healthy donors and correlated strongly with circulating CD8+ T-cell counts.

This clone was observed a single time. This clone's antigen is unknown. No base quality values were provided; no much bigger clone lies one nucleotide off. The time point label on this specimen signifies: progressive disease on ibrutinib. For TCR beta library preparation, 1.5 to 2.5 micrograms of genomic DNA was extracted from cryopreserved PBMCs. Longitudinal blood samples from CLL patients on ibrutinib monotherapy underwent high-throughput TCR beta sequencing. The patients took part in an open-label, single-center phase 2 trial of ibrutinib monotherapy. V and J are trimmed by 4 bases and 0 bases, and the gene matches miss 3 bases of the junction. The CDR3, cysteine through phenylalanine, is 16 amino acids long. Only the CDR3 DNA stays, 48 bases, in frame from base 1. The germline V gene specifies KGHSH as CDR1 and LQKENI as CDR2. Each clonotype received, on average, about 9.7x coverage in deep resolution sequencing performed on a MiSeq, where the target depth lay between 1 in 1 million and 1 in 200,000 T cells. The immunoSEQ hsTCRB Kit was used to generate the TCR beta libraries. The paper's processing steps were these. ImmunoSEQ Data Assistant and ImmunoSEQ Analyzer were used for data analysis, and V, D and J genes were assigned according to IMGT definitions. Clonality was computed as one minus normalized Shannon entropy of productive rearrangement frequencies, ranging from 0 to 1. Public clonotype analysis was restricted to overrepresented clonotypes comprising at least 0.05% of each patient's repertoire. Some 13 age-matched healthy donor repertoires from immuneACCESS were used as controls for clonality. Sourced from immuneACCESS, this table was stored by TCRdb with only in-frame sequences that have V and J called. A share of the clones is absent; for the studies checked, an unresolved V gene accounts for under half, and the remainder has no known explanation. That table furnishes V, J and clone size, whereas the DNA furnished D and trimming. In all, the sample holds 250,000 to 350,000 clones, and roughly 76% of those were seen once. The biggest ten clones account for 5.6% of the sample.

The chain employs TRBV18 and TRBJ2-3; 11 central bases correspond to TRBD2. The receptor was isolated from a human donor with chronic lymphocytic leukemia. The sequences come from PBMCs, collected at disease progression, from a patient treated with ibrutinib. The sequence in DNA is TGTGCCAGCTCACTCGGACTAGCGGGTAGCACAGATACGCAGTATTTT. It encodes CASSLGLAGSTDTQYF.